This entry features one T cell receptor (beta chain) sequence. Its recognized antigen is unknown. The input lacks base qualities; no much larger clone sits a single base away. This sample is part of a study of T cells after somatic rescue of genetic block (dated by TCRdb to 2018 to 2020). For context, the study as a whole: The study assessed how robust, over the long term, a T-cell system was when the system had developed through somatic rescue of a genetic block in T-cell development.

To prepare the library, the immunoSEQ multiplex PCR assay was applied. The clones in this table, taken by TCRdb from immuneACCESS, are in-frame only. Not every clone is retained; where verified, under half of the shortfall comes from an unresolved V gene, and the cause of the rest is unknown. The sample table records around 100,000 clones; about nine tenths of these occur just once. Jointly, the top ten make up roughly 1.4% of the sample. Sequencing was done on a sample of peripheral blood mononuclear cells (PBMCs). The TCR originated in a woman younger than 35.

At the DNA level, the sequence is TGTGCCAGCAACTTCGAGGGAAGGGTGGACACCGGGGAGCTGTTTTTT. This encodes CASNFEGRVDTGELFF. The chain is encoded by TRBV11-2 joined to TRBJ2-2; TRBD2 might be the D gene, on 5 matching bases. The CDR3 has 16 amino acids, counting the end cysteine and phenylalanine. The DNA shown is the 48-base CDR3, in frame from base 1. Sequences SGHAT (CDR1) and FQNNGV (CDR2) are obtained from the germline V gene. V is clipped by 7 bases and J by 3 bases, and the sequence between their germline boundaries is 18 bases long.